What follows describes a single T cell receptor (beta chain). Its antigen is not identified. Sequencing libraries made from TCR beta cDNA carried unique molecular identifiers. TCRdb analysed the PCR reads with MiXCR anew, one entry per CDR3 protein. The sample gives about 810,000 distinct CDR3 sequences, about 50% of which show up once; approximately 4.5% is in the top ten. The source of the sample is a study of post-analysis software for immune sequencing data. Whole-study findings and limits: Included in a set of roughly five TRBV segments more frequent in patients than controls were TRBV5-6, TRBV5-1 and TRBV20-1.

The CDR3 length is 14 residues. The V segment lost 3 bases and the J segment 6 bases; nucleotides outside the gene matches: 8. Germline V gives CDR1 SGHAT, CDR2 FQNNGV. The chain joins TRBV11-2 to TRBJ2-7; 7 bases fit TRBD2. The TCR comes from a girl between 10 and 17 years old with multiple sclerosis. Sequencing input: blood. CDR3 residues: CASSFLGLYSEQYF. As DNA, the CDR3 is TGTGCCAGCAGCTTTCTGGGACTATACTCCGAGCAGTACTTC.